In its sample, the clone carrying this T cell receptor (beta chain) is medium-sized. The CDR3 sequence is 15 residues long. Germline loops: CDR1 SGHTA, CDR2 FQGNSA. V shed 2 bases and J shed 6 bases, with 11 bases lying between them. In the original processing: Using reference gene primer amplification, nucleated cell counts were estimated. The data were produced by immunoSEQ multiplex PCR, yet TCRdb's version contains in-frame clones alone and is incomplete. That table is the source of V, J and clone size, and D and trimming were worked out from the DNA. Of approximately 170,000 clones listed, roughly four fifths are singletons. This entry is derived from a study of blood T cell repertoires in COVID-19. Study in general: Specimens from acute and convalescent COVID-19 originated in the United States, Italy and Spain. The analysed material was cDNA or gDNA that came from T cells, B-cell-depleted T cells, or PBMCs.

V usage is TRBV7-2 and J usage is TRBJ1-6; tentative D call: TRBD1 (6 bases). This receptor was taken from a man between 70 and 80 years old who had recovered from COVID-19. Specimen: peripheral blood. In nucleotides, the CDR3 is TGTGCCAGCAGCTTACTAGGACAGTCTAATTCACCCCTCCACTTT. It yields the protein CASSLLGQSNSPLHF.